The 25 T cell receptor beta chains below were found in one sample sequenced in a study of blood T cell repertoires in COVID-19. Using immunoSEQ multiplex PCR, the repertoire was profiled, and TCRdb retains in-frame clones only, with some absent. The repertoire includes under 300,000 clones, around 88% of them detected once, and 5.7% sits in the top ten. The sequenced material came from peripheral blood. Receptor source: an elderly man with acute or convalescent COVID-19.

The chain couples TRBV4-2 to TRBJ1-1; TRBD1 matches 9 bases. This CDR3 is built from 16 residues. From germline, CDR1 is LGHNA and CDR2 YNFKEQ. V was clipped by 0 bases and J by 3 bases; unmatched bases: 5. This chain's CDR3 is CASSQDLQGAYTEAFF. The CDR3 DNA sequence: TGTGCCAGCAGCCAAGATTTACAGGGGGCTTACACTGAAGCTTTCTTT.

The rearrangement uses TRBV4-1 and TRBJ2-5, with a weak D call TRBD2 (6 bases). The CDR3 runs to 15 residues. V lost 2 bases, J lost 4 bases, and 14 bases lay in between. Germline CDR1 is MGHRA and CDR2 is YSYEKL. The DNA for the CDR3 is TGCGCCAGCAGCCAACCACGGGGAGCGGGAGAGACCCAGTACTTC. This encodes CASSQPRGAGETQYF.

V usage is TRBV7-9 and J usage is TRBJ2-7, with 7 bases aligning to TRBD1. After removal of 5 bases from V and 6 bases from J, the junction contained 10 bases not matched to a gene. Germline values: CDR1 SEHNR, CDR2 FQNEAQ (reference sequence). This CDR3 region has 14 residues. The CDR3, as DNA: TGTGCCAGCAGCCCAGGCCGACAGGGCAGCGAGCAGTACTTC. Residues: CASSPGRQGSEQYF.

The rearrangement uses TRBV6-6 and TRBJ2-7, with TRBD2 matching 7 bases. Germline V gene data show CDR1 as MNHNY and CDR2 as SVGAGI (reference sequence). The CDR3 is 14 residues long. J lost 1 base, V lost 7 bases, and 7 bases had no gene match. The CDR3 DNA reads TGTGCCAGCATTCGCGGCGGGAGTTCCTACGAGCAGTACTTC. This translates into CASIRGGSSYEQYF.

The chain carries TRBV20-1 and TRBJ2-1, with 9 bases identical to TRBD1. V dropped 3 bases and J dropped 10; count of bases not matched to a gene: 13. CDR1 is DFQATT, CDR2 SNEGSKA, per germline (reference sequence). The CDR3 runs 15 residues. The CDR3 nucleotides are TGCAGTGCTAGTTTGGCAGGGACAGGGTTGAAGGAGCAGTTCTTC. Protein product: CSASLAGTGLKEQFF.

V gene TRBV6-6 combines with J gene TRBJ1-2, with a weak D call TRBD1 (5 bases). Germline CDR1 is MNHNY and CDR2 is SVGAGI (reference sequence). Trimming pared 10 bases from V and 2 bases from J, leaving 11 bases between. The CDR3 length is 12 residues. Here the CDR3 reads CATQEGNYGYTF. The CDR3 nucleotides are TGTGCCACCCAGGAGGGGAACTATGGCTACACCTTC.

J is TRBJ2-2 and V is TRBV7-3; 9 positions match TRBD2. This CDR3 is 16 amino acids long. After removal of 4 bases from V and 7 bases from J, the junction contained 10 bases not matched to a gene. Per germline, CDR1 SGHTA and CDR2 FQGTGA. The CDR3 protein is CASSSAGGLAGGELFF. CDR3 in DNA: TGTGCCAGCAGCTCGGCGGGGGGACTAGCTGGCGGGGAGCTGTTTTTT.

The rearrangement uses TRBV4-1 and TRBJ1-6; 10 positions agree with TRBD1. With V trimmed by 2 bases and J by 9 bases, 4 bases remained unmatched. CDR3 length: 15 residues. Germline lookup yields CDR1 MGHRA and CDR2 YSYEKL. This chain's CDR3 is CASSQSGTGVSPLHF. Written as DNA, the CDR3 is TGCGCCAGCAGCCAATCCGGGACAGGGGTTTCACCCCTCCACTTT.

The gene calls are TRBV30 and TRBJ1-1, with a weak D call TRBD1 (5 bases). V was trimmed by 3 bases and J by 4 bases, leaving 15 bases between them. The CDR3 sequence is 14 residues long. CDR1 and CDR2 from the germline V gene are GTSNPN and SVGIG (reference sequence). For the CDR3, the DNA is TGTGCCTGGAGGACCCGAAGGGGTTCCACTGAAGCTTTCTTT. The encoded protein is CAWRTRRGSTEAFF. Based on the CDR3 plus reference TRBV30 and TRBJ1-1, the full variable domain is SQTIHQWPATLVQPVGSPLSLECTVEGTSNPNLYWYRQAAGRGLQLLFYSVGIGQISSEVPQNLSASRPQDRQFILSSKKLLLSDSGFYLCAWRTRRGSTEAFFGQGTRLTVV.

The rearrangement joins TRBV27 to TRBJ2-2; tentatively, D is TRBD2 (5 bases). This CDR3 spans 15 amino acids. The V gene's germline CDR1 is MNHEY and CDR2 SMNVEV (reference sequence). Trimming removed 6 bases at V and 0 bases at J, with 11 bases between. The CDR3 region has the DNA TGTGCCAGCAGAACGGGGTTCGCGAACACCGGGGAGCTGTTTTTT. The encoded protein is CASRTGFANTGELFF.

This clone has only one observation. The rearrangement uses TRBV2 and TRBJ1-5; D call uncertain. Germline lookup yields CDR1 SNHLY and CDR2 FYNNEI. V was trimmed by 4 bases and J by 2 bases, leaving 9 bases between them. The CDR3 runs to 14 residues. For the CDR3, the DNA is TGTGCCAGCAGTGTGCGTCAGGGCAATCAGCCCCAGCATTTT. This translates into CASSVRQGNQPQHF.

The chain carries TRBV30 and TRBJ2-1; D is perhaps TRBD1 (6 bases). Trimming stripped 4 bases from V and 5 bases from J, with 12 bases between. The CDR3 totals 13 residues. Germline assignment: CDR1 GTSNPN and CDR2 SVGIG (reference sequence). The CDR3 nucleotides read TGTGCCTGGATCCTCCCAGGGGACAATGAGCAGTTCTTC. Its protein is CAWILPGDNEQFF.

V and J are TRBV6-5 and TRBJ1-1; TRBD1 matches 9 bases. The CDR3 length is 14 residues. The V segment lost 6 bases and the J segment 5 bases; nucleotides outside the gene matches: 7. CDR1 is MNHEY, CDR2 SVGAGI, per germline. CDR3 in amino acids: CASSHGTGSTEAFF. As DNA, the CDR3 is TGTGCCAGCAGCCACGGGACAGGGAGTACTGAAGCTTTCTTT.

V is TRBV27 and J is TRBJ1-1, with 7 nucleotides matching TRBD1. The germline V gene has CDR1 MNHEY and CDR2 SMNVEV (reference sequence). CDR3 length: 13 amino acids. Trimming took 2 bases from V and 3 from J; bases not matched to a gene: 0. In DNA form, the CDR3 reads TGTGCCAGCAGTTTAGACAGGGACACTGAAGCTTTCTTT. It translates to CASSLDRDTEAFF.

This clone was seen a handful of times. The chain's CDR3 is CASSPTGGFSNQPQHF. Here the CDR3 DNA reads TGTGCCAGCAGCCCAACAGGGGGATTTAGCAATCAGCCCCAGCATTTT. The rearrangement joins TRBV14 to TRBJ1-5, with 8 bases lining up with TRBD1. The V and J ends lost 4 bases and 0 bases, in that order; junction bases with no gene match: 5. Germline V CDR1 and CDR2: SGHDN, FVKESK. The CDR3 runs to 16 residues.

This clone appeared a few times. The chain has TRBV4-1 and TRBJ1-3, with D possibly TRBD1 on 6 matching bases. Germline values: CDR1 MGHRA, CDR2 YSYEKL. Trimming took 3 bases from V and 4 from J, leaving 13 bases between them. The length of the CDR3 is 15 residues. The CDR3 is CASSHTLGQGNTIYF. The DNA for the CDR3 is TGCGCCAGCAGCCATACACTCGGACAGGGAAACACCATATATTTT.

The chain carries TRBV28 and TRBJ2-4; 7 nucleotides match TRBD2. J lost 0 bases, V lost 3 bases, and 5 bases had no gene match. Germline lookup yields CDR1 MDHEN and CDR2 SYDVKM. CDR3 size: 16 residues. The CDR3 spells CASSFRAGVAKNIQYF. CDR3 nucleotide sequence: TGTGCCAGCAGTTTCCGGGCGGGGGTAGCCAAAAACATTCAGTACTTC.

This clone was counted only a few times. The chain combines TRBV10-3 with TRBJ2-7, with TRBD1 identical over 9 bases. V was clipped by 2 bases and J by 2 bases; unmatched bases: 4. CDR3 length: 15 residues. CDR1 is ENHRY, CDR2 SYGVKD, per germline. The CDR3 DNA sequence: TGTGCCATCAGTGAGGGGGACAGGGTAACCTACGAGCAGTACTTC. It is translated as CAISEGDRVTYEQYF.

The gene calls are TRBV5-1 and TRBJ2-7, with D maybe TRBD2 (7 bases). This CDR3 spans 15 amino acids. Germline CDR1 and CDR2: SGHRS and YFSETQ. V lost 2 bases to trimming and J lost 2 bases, with 14 bases between them. The DNA of the CDR3 is TGCGCCAGCAGCTTTGGGGGGGCACCAGCCTACGAGCAGTACTTC. Translation gives CASSFGGAPAYEQYF.

In this sample, this clone turned up once. V usage is TRBV11-2 and J usage is TRBJ2-7, with TRBD2 matching 14 bases. The CDR3 is made up of 14 amino acids. With V trimmed by 4 bases and J by 7 bases, 3 bases remained unmatched. CDR1 is SGHAT and CDR2 is FQNNGV in the germline V gene. The DNA of the CDR3 is TGTGCCAGCAGCTCGGGACTAGCGGGAGAAGAGCAGTACTTC. This encodes CASSSGLAGEEQYF.

This clone occurred a few times. The chain links TRBV24-1 to TRBJ2-1; TRBD1 aligns across 7 bases. From germline, CDR1 is KGHDR and CDR2 SFDVKD. The CDR3 contains 15 residues. The J segment lost 6 bases and the V segment lost 3 bases, leaving 7 bases of the junction unmatched. Here the CDR3 reads CATSDPGTVGNEQFF. The DNA for the CDR3 is TGTGCCACCAGTGATCCCGGGACAGTGGGCAATGAGCAGTTCTTC.

This chain joins TRBV5-4 and TRBJ2-5; TRBD1 matches at 9 bases. The CDR3 length is 13 residues. Losses at the gene ends were 3 bases for V and 5 bases for J; bases not matched to a gene: 2. Germline CDR1 reads SGHNT; CDR2 reads YYREEE (reference sequence). CDR3 DNA: TGTGCCAGCAGCTCAGGACAGGGGGAGACCCAGTACTTC. Its translation is CASSSGQGETQYF.

This chain uses TRBV5-6 with TRBJ1-1; 8 nucleotides match TRBD1. Germline V gene data show CDR1 as SGHDT and CDR2 as YYEEEE. The J segment lost 1 base and the V segment lost 6 bases, leaving 5 bases of the junction unmatched. CDR3 length equals 14 residues. CDR3: CASTSGQANTEAFF. CDR3 coding DNA: TGTGCCAGCACGTCGGGACAGGCGAACACTGAAGCTTTCTTT.

V usage is TRBV6-5 and J usage is TRBJ1-2; weak D call: TRBD1 (5 bases). Germline lookup yields CDR1 MNHEY and CDR2 SVGAGI. This CDR3 comprises 14 residues. Trimming removed 4 bases at V and 1 base at J, with 10 bases between. In DNA, the CDR3 is TGTGCCAGCAGTTCGGGACTGAGTAACTATGGCTACACCTTC. Amino acids: CASSSGLSNYGYTF.

The gene calls are TRBV19 and TRBJ1-1; no reliable D call. Trimming stripped 6 bases from V and 0 bases from J, with 11 bases between. The V gene's germline CDR1 is LNHDA and CDR2 SQIVND (reference sequence). This CDR3 contains 14 residues. In DNA form, the CDR3 reads TGTGCCAGTAGCCAACAGCCCATGAACACTGAAGCTTTCTTT. The encoded protein is CASSQQPMNTEAFF.